The 13 T cell receptor beta chains listed next were all sequenced from one sample in a study of cytomegalovirus exposure and HLA in healthy donors (dated by TCRdb to the late 2010s). The library was built by means of the immunoSEQ multiplex PCR assay. For the multiplex PCR, a mixture combining 60 forward primers for TCR Vbeta segments and 13 reverse primers for TCR Jbeta segments was used. TCRdb holds this immuneACCESS table with in-frame rearrangements only. Some clones are missing; in checked studies, unresolved V genes explain under half, and the rest has no known cause. The sample has 85,000 to 130,000 clones on record, more than 65% of them singletons. The ten top clones hold 0.65% to 0.85% of the sample. The source material was PBMCs. The source of these receptors is a boy between 10 and 17 years old in good health and CMV-seronegative.

The CDR3 here is CAWSQQGREQYF. The CDR3 nucleotides are TGTGCCTGGAGTCAACAGGGTCGCGAGCAGTACTTC. The chain recombines TRBV30 with TRBJ2-7; perhaps TRBD1 as D (6 bases). Trimming pared 2 bases from V and 6 bases from J, leaving 11 bases between. In germline, CDR1 is GTSNPN, CDR2 SVGIG (reference sequence). This CDR3 has 12 residues.

The chain uses TRBV7-3 and TRBJ2-1, with D possibly matching TRBD1 (5 bases). This CDR3 has 12 residues. V lost 1 base, J lost 10 bases, and 8 bases lay in between. CDR1 and CDR2 from the germline V gene are SGHTA and FQGTGA. The CDR3 region has the DNA TGTGCCAGCAGCTTAATGGGGCGGGAGCAGTTCTTC. This codes for CASSLMGREQFF. The variable domain in full, completed from reference TRBV7-3 and TRBJ2-1, reads GAGVSQTPSNKVTEKGKYVELRCDPISGHTALYWYRQSLGQGPEFLIYFQGTGAADDSGLPNDRFFAVRPEGSVSTLKIQRTERGDSAVYLCASSLMGREQFFGPGTRLTVL.

This clone was seen more than once but under ten times. The rearrangement uses TRBV6-5 and TRBJ2-7; 8 bases fit TRBD2. The CDR3 has 15 residues. CDR1 and CDR2 (germline): MNHEY, SVGAGI. J was trimmed by 6 bases and V by 5 bases; bases with no gene match: 12. CDR3 coding DNA: TGTGCCAGCAGTCTCGGGGAGCGGGGGTTCTCCGAGCAGTACTTC. Translation gives CASSLGERGFSEQYF.

The genes are TRBV30 and TRBJ1-1; tentatively, D is TRBD1 (5 bases). V was shortened by 1 base and J by 5 bases, with 23 bases between the two germline ends. The CDR3 extends over 17 amino acids. CDR1 and CDR2 (germline): GTSNPN, SVGIG (reference sequence). CDR3 sequence reads: CAWSASLGLLPGTEAFF. CDR3 in DNA: TGTGCCTGGAGTGCCTCCTTGGGACTACTCCCGGGGACTGAAGCTTTCTTT.

The genes are TRBV29-1 and TRBJ2-2; TRBD2 matches at 10 bases. From germline, CDR1 is SQVTM and CDR2 ANQGSEA. V was pared by 5 bases and J by 6 bases, with 15 bases of the junction left unmatched. CDR3 length: 17 amino acids. CDR3 in DNA: TGCAGCGTTTTGCCAGCGGGAGGGCCGATCGAGTCCGGGGAGCTGTTTTTT. It yields the protein CSVLPAGGPIESGELFF.

The V call is TRBV5-1, the J call TRBJ1-1; D is unclear. CDR1 is SGHRS and CDR2 is YFSETQ in the germline V gene. V was shortened by 2 bases and J by 3 bases, with 17 bases between the two germline ends. This CDR3 contains 16 residues. The CDR3 bases are TGCGCCAGCAGCTTTGGAACCTCGGGAGGAGACACTGAAGCTTTCTTT. Protein: CASSFGTSGGDTEAFF.

There are a few counts of this clone. The genes are TRBV5-6 and TRBJ1-2; D may be TRBD1 (6 bases). The length of the CDR3 is 13 residues. CDR1 is SGHDT and CDR2 is YYEEEE in the germline V gene. Between the trimmed V and J ends, which lost 9 bases and 5 bases, there was a span of 17 bases. DNA for the CDR3: TGTGCCACTGGACAGCCCTCCAGTTATGGCTACACCTTC. Translating gives CATGQPSSYGYTF. Full variable domain (rest looked up from reference TRBV5-6 and TRBJ1-2): DAGVTQSPTHLIKTRGQQVTLRCSPKSGHDTVSWYQQALGQGPQFIFQYYEEEERQRGNFPDRFSGHQFPNYSSELNVNALLLGDSALYLCATGQPSSYGYTFGSGTRLTVV.

The chain uses TRBV7-8 and TRBJ1-1; D gene uncertain. Germline CDR1 reads SGHVS; CDR2 reads FQNEAQ. V was pared by 8 bases and J by 3 bases, with 19 bases between. The CDR3 spans 15 residues. The CDR3 region is CASGGLWQTDTEAFF. The CDR3 bases are TGTGCCAGCGGAGGTTTATGGCAGACGGACACTGAAGCTTTCTTT.

This clone was seen just once. The chain combines TRBV5-1 with TRBJ2-3; D remains ambiguous. This CDR3 is 15 amino acids long. Trimming took off 1 base at V and 3 bases at J, with 12 bases between the two ends. Germline V gene lookup returns CDR1 SGHRS and CDR2 YFSETQ. CDR3: CASSLMGRQTDTQYF. The CDR3 DNA sequence: TGCGCCAGCAGCTTGATGGGCCGCCAGACAGATACGCAGTATTTT.

The chain recombines TRBV5-1 with TRBJ2-5, with 8 nucleotides matching TRBD2. With V trimmed by 3 bases and J by 2 bases, 3 bases remained unmatched. Germline V lookup: CDR1 SGHRS, CDR2 YFSETQ. The CDR3 runs to 14 residues. The CDR3 sequence: CASSSTSAQETQYF. In DNA form, the CDR3 reads TGCGCCAGCAGCTCGACTAGCGCTCAAGAGACCCAGTACTTC.

The rearrangement uses TRBV9 and TRBJ1-1, with 9 bases identical to TRBD1. CDR3 length equals 13 residues. Trimming removed 2 bases from V and 5 bases from J; junction bases left unmatched: 1. The germline CDR1 and CDR2 sequences are SGDLS and YYNGEE. CDR3 bases: TGTGCCAGCAGCGTGACAGGGGGGACTGAAGCTTTCTTT. This gives the protein CASSVTGGTEAFF.

The V call is TRBV25-1, the J call TRBJ2-1; 9 positions agree with TRBD2. The CDR3 extends over 14 amino acids. Unmatched junction bases numbered 7, after V lost 5 bases and J lost 8 bases. The germline gives CDR1 MGHDK, CDR2 SYGVNS. DNA for the CDR3: TGTGCCAGCAGTATAGCGGGAGATGTCGATGAGCAGTTCTTC. It encodes CASSIAGDVDEQFF. The whole variable domain, filled in from reference TRBV25-1 and TRBJ2-1, reads EADIYQTPRYLVIGTGKKITLECSQTMGHDKMYWYQQDPGMELHLIHYSYGVNSTEKGDLSSESTVSRIRTEHFPLTLESARPSHTSQYLCASSIAGDVDEQFFGPGTRLTVL.

This chain uses TRBV6-1 with TRBJ1-6; D ambiguous. This CDR3 comprises 11 residues. With 7 bases removed from V and 14 bases from J, the gap between germline ends came to 12 bases. Looked up from germline, CDR1 is MNHNS and CDR2 is SASEGT. The CDR3 is CASILSRSLHF. The CDR3 DNA reads TGTGCCAGCATCTTAAGCCGGTCCCTCCACTTT.